This is a list of T cell receptor beta chains from one sample in a study of control samples from healthy donors and cancer patients. The protocol was immunoSEQ multiplex PCR, while the TCRdb copy is restricted to in-frame clones and leaves out a portion. The data show approximately 160,000 clones, roughly nine tenths seen once. The specimen sequenced was blood. Receptor source: a woman aged 25 to 39 in good health. Each CDR3 is given with its conserved first and last residue. D genes are given only for firm matches. Clone size is not always given. Where it is, it says once, few, many or a class for expanded clones.

abundance	d_gene	v_gene	j_gene	CDR3nt	CDR3aa
.	.	TRBV28	TRBJ1-5	TGTGCCAGCAGTTTAAGGGGGGGTGGCAATCAGCCCCAGCATTTT	CASSLRGGGNQPQHF
.	.	TRBV4-1	TRBJ2-7	TGCGCCAGCAGCCAAGCTTGGGGACAAATAAGCTCCTACGAGCAGTACTTC	CASSQAWGQISSYEQYF
.	.	TRBV6-6	TRBJ2-2	TGTGCCAGCAGTTACGTTGACACCGGGGAGCTGTTTTTT	CASSYVDTGELFF
once	.	TRBV7-9	TRBJ1-4	TGTGCCAGCAGCGCGACTCCACCGAGGACAGAAAAACTGTTTTTT	CASSATPPRTEKLFF
few	.	TRBV9	TRBJ1-3	TGTGCCAGCAGCCTCAGCTGGGTGAAAGGAAACACCATATATTTT	CASSLSWVKGNTIYF
.	TRBD2	TRBV5-1	TRBJ2-1	TGCGCCAGCAGCTCCGGGACTAGCGGATACAATGAGCAGTTCTTC	CASSSGTSGYNEQFF
.	.	TRBV7-2	TRBJ2-5	TGTGCCAGCAGCCCCGGGATTCAGCAAGAGACCCAGTACTTC	CASSPGIQQETQYF
.	.	TRBV13	TRBJ1-5	TGTGCCAGCAGCTTAGGGGGGATGGCGGTTCAGCCCCAGCATTTT	CASSLGGMAVQPQHF
.	.	TRBV5-4	TRBJ2-7	TGTGCCAGCCCTGCTGGGGGCCTCTACGAGCAGTACTTC	CASPAGGLYEQYF
.	.	TRBV15	TRBJ1-5	TGTGCCACCAGCAGAGATATGGGAGTCGGCCAGCCCCAGCATTTT	CATSRDMGVGQPQHF
.	.	TRBV19	TRBJ1-5	TGTGCCAGTAGTATGGGGTGGGGCAGGATTAGCAATCAGCCCCAGCATTTT	CASSMGWGRISNQPQHF
.	TRBD2	TRBV6-2/TRBV6-3	TRBJ2-1	TGTGCCAGCAGTTACTCGGGGACTAGCGGCCCTTACAATGAGCAGTTCTTC	CASSYSGTSGPYNEQFF
.	.	TRBV6-5	TRBJ2-7	TGTGCCAGCACCGCACCAAACTACGAGCAGTACTTC	CASTAPNYEQYF
.	.	TRBV7-9	TRBJ2-7	TGTGCCAGCACAGGGTCTCCCTACGAGCAGTACTTC	CASTGSPYEQYF
.	.	TRBV2	TRBJ1-2	TGTGCCAGCAGTGAGTTCAGGAATAACTATGGCTACACCTTC	CASSEFRNNYGYTF
.	.	TRBV6-5	TRBJ2-3	TGTGCCAGCAGTTACTCGCTAGACACAGATACGCAGTATTTT	CASSYSLDTDTQYF
.	TRBD2	TRBV24-1	TRBJ2-1	TGTGCCACCAGTGATTCCTCTAGGACTAGCGGGAGGGTTTCCCCCTCCTACAATGAGCAGTTCTTC	CATSDSSRTSGRVSPSYNEQFF
few	.	TRBV2	TRBJ1-2	TGTGCCAGCAGGGGCCGCGGGGCCCCCTATGGCTACACCTTC	CASRGRGAPYGYTF
.	TRBD2	TRBV5-1	TRBJ2-1	TGCGCCAGCAGCTTGGAACGCCTAGCGGACAATGAGCAGTTCTTC	CASSLERLADNEQFF
.	.	TRBV24-1	TRBJ2-1	TGTGCCACCAGTGACATAGCGAGGTCTGATGAGCAGTTCTTC	CATSDIARSDEQFF
.	.	TRBV4-2	TRBJ2-7	TGTGCCAGCAGCCAAGGGGGGGACGGTTCCTACGAGCAGTACTTC	CASSQGGDGSYEQYF
.	.	TRBV30	TRBJ1-2	TGTGCCTGGACCGGAGGGTATGGCTACACCTTC	CAWTGGYGYTF
.	.	TRBV2	TRBJ1-4	TGTGCCAGCAGCAGGAATGAAAAACTGTTTTTT	CASSRNEKLFF
.	TRBD2	TRBV5-1	TRBJ2-2	TGCGCCAGCAGCTTGCAGAGCGGGAGTGACACCGGGGAGCTGTTTTTT	CASSLQSGSDTGELFF
.	.	TRBV4-1	TRBJ2-3	TGCGCCAGCAGCCACGAGTCTGGTAGTGGGGATACGCAGTATTTT	CASSHESGSGDTQYF
.	.	TRBV29-1	TRBJ1-1	TGCAGCGTTGCCGGAGGGGGGGTCATCACTGAAGCTTTCTTT	CSVAGGGVITEAFF
.	TRBD1	TRBV28	TRBJ1-4	TGTGCCAGCAGCACCGGGACAGGATCGGGTCTGGGTAATGAAAAACTGTTTTTT	CASSTGTGSGLGNEKLFF
.	.	TRBV3-1/TRBV3-2	TRBJ2-7	TGTGCCAGCAGGCTATCTCCAAACTACGAGCAGTACTTC	CASRLSPNYEQYF
.	.	TRBV3-1/TRBV3-2	TRBJ2-7	TGTGCCAGCAGCCAACGGGGGACAGTCTACGAGCAGTACTTC	CASSQRGTVYEQYF
.	.	TRBV4-2	TRBJ2-7	TGTGCCAGCAGCCAAGACAGGGGAACCTACGAGCAGTACTTC	CASSQDRGTYEQYF
.	.	TRBV28	TRBJ2-3	TGTGCCAGCAGTTCCCCCTACCGGCTAGCCGATACAGATACGCAGTATTTT	CASSSPYRLADTDTQYF
once	.	TRBV5-8	TRBJ1-1	TGTGCCAGCAGCTTGGCGGGGGGATTGTGGGCTGAAGCTTTCTTT	CASSLAGGLWAEAFF
.	.	TRBV29-1	TRBJ1-4	TGCAGCGTTGTGGGCAGGGGAGACACTAATGAAAAACTGTTTTTT	CSVVGRGDTNEKLFF
.	.	TRBV30	TRBJ1-1	TGTGCCTGGAGTAAGTTGCGGCTGAACACTGAAGCTTTCTTT	CAWSKLRLNTEAFF
once	.	TRBV14	TRBJ2-5	TGTGCCAGCAGCCAAGAGGGGTTCGGGTTGGAGACCCAGTACTTC	CASSQEGFGLETQYF
.	.	TRBV7-3	TRBJ2-3	TGTGCCAGCAGCCCTGACCCCATTAGTAGATCGTATTTT	CASSPDPISRSYF
.	.	TRBV5-1	TRBJ2-1	TGCGCCAGCAGATTAGAGGGTTCTCATGAGCAGTTCTTC	CASRLEGSHEQFF
.	.	TRBV6-5	TRBJ2-7	TGTGCCAGCAGGATCTACATAGGTGGAGTCTACGAGCAGTACTTC	CASRIYIGGVYEQYF
.	TRBD2	TRBV7-8	TRBJ2-3	TGTGCCAGCAGCTTGGGACTAGCGATAATCGCAGATACGCAGTATTTT	CASSLGLAIIADTQYF
once	.	TRBV28	TRBJ1-3	TGTGCCGCGTCCCCCTTTCGCTGGAACACCATATATTTT	CAASPFRWNTIYF
.	TRBD2	TRBV7-2	TRBJ2-7	TGTGCCAGCAGCTTAGCCTCGGGAGGCGGCGAGCAGTACTTC	CASSLASGGGEQYF
.	.	TRBV18	TRBJ2-3	TGTGCCAGCTCACCGGCGACTCGCACGGATACGCAGTATTTT	CASSPATRTDTQYF
.	.	TRBV6-5	TRBJ2-7	TGTGCCAGCAGCCCCTTAGGGGCGTACGAGCAGTACTTC	CASSPLGAYEQYF
.	.	TRBV18	TRBJ1-1	TGTGCCAGCTCAGAACTGACAGTGGGTGGCACTGAAGCTTTCTTT	CASSELTVGGTEAFF
.	.	TRBV28	TRBJ1-6	TGTGCCAGCAGCTCGACCCCCCGGGCCTATAATTCACCCCTCCACTTT	CASSSTPRAYNSPLHF
.	.	TRBV7-3	TRBJ1-1	TGTGCCAGCAGCTTCCACAGGGTTCCGAACACTGAAGCTTTCTTT	CASSFHRVPNTEAFF
.	.	TRBV5-1	TRBJ1-4	TGCGCCAGCAGCTTCCAGGGAGAGCGGAATGAAAAACTGTTTTTT	CASSFQGERNEKLFF
.	.	TRBV5-4	TRBJ1-1	TGTGCCAGCAGCTTGAGTTCGACAGCCTTGAACACTGAAGCTTTCTTT	CASSLSSTALNTEAFF
.	.	TRBV29-1	TRBJ1-1	TGCAGCGCATTCGGCGGCACTGAAGCTTTCTTT	CSAFGGTEAFF
.	TRBD2	TRBV20-1	TRBJ2-1	TGCAGTGCTAGTGCTAGCGGGAGGGCCTACAATGAGCAGTTCTTC	CSASASGRAYNEQFF
.	.	TRBV7-9	TRBJ2-5	TGTGCCAGCAGCTTAGGTGGAGTCCAGTACTTC	CASSLGGVQYF